The 19 T cell receptor beta chains listed next were all sequenced from one sample in a study of Ad26.COV2.S vaccination and SARS-CoV-2 variants. The treatment was: 19 received Ad26.COV2.S at low or high dose, single or two shots; several received placebo; per-sample allocation not given. The investigators took samples on day 63 after the first vaccine or placebo injection. The data were produced by immunoSEQ multiplex PCR, yet TCRdb's version contains in-frame clones alone and is incomplete. The repertoire has 300,000 to 400,000 clones, about nine tenths of them found once; the top ten carry roughly 3.1%. Sequenced material: peripheral blood, taken in a trial of Ad26.COV2.S vaccine versus placebo. The source is a person aged 18 to 59 who received the Ad26.COV2.S COVID-19 vaccine or a placebo.

CDR3 coding DNA: TGTGCCAGCAGTTACGCCGAGAACTCCTACGAGCAGTACTTC. The encoded protein is CASSYAENSYEQYF. V and J are TRBV6-2 or TRBV6-3 and TRBJ2-7; D gene ambiguous. The germline gives CDR1 MNHEY, CDR2 SVGEGT. V was pared by 2 bases and J by 0 bases, with 8 bases between. This CDR3 is built from 14 residues.

CDR3: CASSTGGSGTEAFF. CDR3 nucleotide sequence: TGTGCCAGCAGTACAGGGGGCTCGGGGACTGAAGCTTTCTTT. The chain combines TRBV9 with TRBJ1-1; 9 bases agree with TRBD1. CDR1 is SGDLS, CDR2 YYNGEE, per germline. The J segment lost 5 bases and the V segment lost 5 bases, leaving 7 bases of the junction unmatched. There are 14 residues in the CDR3. The variable domain in full, completed from reference TRBV9 and TRBJ1-1, reads DSGVTQTPKHLITATGQRVTLRCSPRSGDLSVYWYQQSLDQGLQFLIQYYNGEERAKGNILERFSAQQFPDLHSELNLSSLELGDSALYFCASSTGGSGTEAFFGQGTRLTVV.

The CDR3 region has the DNA TGTGCCAGCAGTGATTGGACAGGGGGACAGCCCCAGCATTTT. Its protein product is CASSDWTGGQPQHF. The rearrangement links TRBV6-1 to TRBJ1-5; 10 positions agree with TRBD1. Trimming at V came to 3 bases and at J to 7 bases, leaving 3 bases not matched to a gene. Germline values: CDR1 MNHNS, CDR2 SASEGT. This CDR3 comprises 14 residues.

This rearrangement joins TRBV5-1 to TRBJ2-1; TRBD2 is a possible D gene (6 bases). The CDR3 consists of 15 residues. The V and J ends lost 0 bases and 8 bases respectively, with 15 bases between them. Germline values: CDR1 SGHRS, CDR2 YFSETQ. CDR3 bases: TGCGCCAGCAGCTTGGTGGGGGGTACTTATGATGAGCAGTTCTTC. This encodes CASSLVGGTYDEQFF.

This clone was recorded a few times. J is TRBJ2-7 and V is TRBV14; D perhaps matches TRBD1 (5 bases). V was shortened by 1 base and J by 7 bases, with 8 bases between the two germline ends. The CDR3 has 12 residues. Germline V gene lookup returns CDR1 SGHDN and CDR2 FVKESK. CDR3 in amino acids: CASSQGTPEQYF. Written as DNA, the CDR3 is TGTGCCAGCAGCCAAGGGACACCTGAGCAGTACTTC.

The J gene is TRBJ2-1, the V gene TRBV6-2 or TRBV6-3; no firm D call. Germline V CDR1 and CDR2: MNHEY, SVGEGT. This CDR3 has 14 amino acids. With 3 bases removed from V and 6 bases from J, the gap between germline ends came to 12 bases. CDR3 sequence reads: CASSYSTDLNEQFF. The DNA for the CDR3 is TGTGCCAGCAGTTATTCCACAGATCTCAATGAGCAGTTCTTC.

This chain uses TRBV4-3 with TRBJ2-2; D is undetermined. The germline V gene encodes CDR1 LGHNA and CDR2 YSLEER. V lost 3 bases, J lost 6 bases, and 11 bases lay in between. The CDR3 covers 14 residues. DNA of the CDR3: TGCGCCAGCAGCCACCTGGCGGAGCCCGGGGAGCTGTTTTTT. It is translated as CASSHLAEPGELFF.

This clone came up a few times. This chain uses TRBV11-3 with TRBJ2-5; 8 bases are a match to TRBD1. The CDR3 extends over 16 amino acids. The V gene's germline CDR1 is SGHNT and CDR2 YENEEA. The V segment lost 5 bases and the J segment 2 bases; nucleotides outside the gene matches: 10. CDR3: CASSHGQGVGQETQYF. In DNA form, the CDR3 reads TGTGCCAGCAGCCACGGACAGGGTGTAGGTCAAGAGACCCAGTACTTC. Variable domain in full (rest from reference TRBV11-3 and TRBJ2-5): EAGVVQSPRYKIIEKKQPVAFWCNPISGHNTLYWYLQNLGQGPELLIRYENEEAVDDSQLPKDRFSAERLKGVDSTLKIQPAELGDSAVYLCASSHGQGVGQETQYFGPGTRLLVL.

The rearrangement uses TRBV10-1 and TRBJ1-5; 7 bases line up with TRBD1. CDR3 length: 17 amino acids. The ends lost 2 bases at V and 9 bases at J; junction bases unmatched: 16. Looked up from germline, CDR1 is WNHNN and CDR2 is SYGVQD (reference sequence). This CDR3 reads CASSEPIDREVPRPQHF. The CDR3 DNA reads TGCGCCAGCAGTGAGCCTATAGACAGGGAGGTACCCCGGCCCCAGCATTTT.

The chain recombines TRBV5-5 with TRBJ2-3; 14 bases are a match to TRBD2. After removal of 6 bases from V and 0 bases from J, the junction contained 6 bases not matched to a gene. Germline CDR1 reads SGHKS; CDR2 reads YYEKEE (reference sequence). This CDR3 is 17 amino acids long. For the CDR3, the DNA is TGTGCCAGCACCAGAGGGACTAGCGGGGGTAGCACAGATACGCAGTATTTT. This gives the protein CASTRGTSGGSTDTQYF.

The gene calls are TRBV30 and TRBJ2-7; D not certain. The CDR3 has 10 amino acids. Per the germline V gene, CDR1 is GTSNPN and CDR2 is SVGIG (reference sequence). V was clipped by 5 bases and J by 3 bases, with 5 bases between them. In DNA form, the CDR3 reads TGTGCCTGGGGAGACTACGAGCAGTACTTC. It translates to CAWGDYEQYF.

CDR3 sequence (DNA): TGTGCCAGTAGTATGAGGAGGCTGGATTCACCCCTCCACTTT. Amino acids: CASSMRRLDSPLHF. V gene TRBV19 combines with J gene TRBJ1-6; D gene unclear. The CDR3 has 14 amino acids. V dropped 3 bases and J dropped 8 bases, with 11 bases sitting between them. CDR1 is LNHDA, CDR2 SQIVND, per germline (reference sequence).

The chain couples TRBV18 to TRBJ2-5; D possibly corresponds to TRBD2 (6 bases). This CDR3 is 15 amino acids long. The V and J ends lost 3 bases and 4 bases respectively, with 15 bases between them. Looked up from germline, CDR1 is KGHSH and CDR2 is LQKENI. The CDR3 DNA reads TGTGCCAGCTCACCCGACGTGGAGGGAGGAGAGACCCAGTACTTC. Residues: CASSPDVEGGETQYF.

V gene TRBV27 combines with J gene TRBJ2-2; 13 bases align to TRBD2. This CDR3 region has 16 residues. V lost 3 bases to trimming and J lost 5 bases; unmatched junction nucleotides: 3. CDR1 and CDR2 from the germline V gene are MNHEY and SMNVEV (reference sequence). The CDR3 DNA reads TGTGCCAGCAGTTTCCGACTAGCGGGGGGAACCGGGGAGCTGTTTTTT. It specifies CASSFRLAGGTGELFF.

The rearrangement links TRBV12-3 or TRBV12-4 to TRBJ1-2; D is possibly TRBD1 (6 bases). Trimming shortened V by 6 bases and J by 5 bases, and 13 bases separated the two germline ends. The CDR3 length is 13 residues. Here the CDR3 DNA reads TGTGCCAGCAGCATGACAGGCTATTATGGCTACACCTTC. Residues: CASSMTGYYGYTF.

A few counts support this clone. The rearrangement joins TRBV19 to TRBJ1-5; D gene unclear. Trimming removed 8 bases at V and 0 bases at J, with 8 bases between. Germline lookup yields CDR1 LNHDA and CDR2 SQIVND (reference sequence). The CDR3 sequence is 13 residues long. The CDR3 reads CASLGNSNQPQHF. The CDR3 DNA sequence: TGTGCCAGTTTGGGGAATAGCAATCAGCCCCAGCATTTT.

This chain joins TRBV25-1 and TRBJ2-7; TRBD2 is a possible D gene (6 bases). Deletions cut 2 bases from V and 0 bases from J, with 11 bases between. The CDR3 is made up of 15 amino acids. Germline loops: CDR1 MGHDK, CDR2 SYGVNS. The CDR3 DNA reads TGTGCCAGCAGTGAAGAGGGACTGGGCTCCTACGAGCAGTACTTC. This encodes CASSEEGLGSYEQYF.

This chain connects TRBV4-3 to TRBJ1-1; tentatively, D is TRBD1 (6 bases). CDR1 and CDR2 (germline): LGHNA, YSLEER. With 2 bases removed from V and 11 bases from J, the gap between germline ends came to 15 bases. The CDR3 covers 13 residues. This CDR3 reads CASSQYRGGNAFF. The CDR3 DNA reads TGCGCCAGCAGCCAATACCGAGGGGGTAATGCTTTCTTT.

This clone has just one count. The gene calls are TRBV11-2 and TRBJ2-7; the D is unclear. This CDR3 comprises 14 residues. V lost 1 base to trimming and J lost 0 bases, with 7 bases between them. Germline V gene data show CDR1 as SGHAT and CDR2 as FQNNGV. The CDR3 DNA is TGTGCCAGCAGCTTAGTTCCTAGCTCCTACGAGCAGTACTTC. It translates to CASSLVPSSYEQYF.